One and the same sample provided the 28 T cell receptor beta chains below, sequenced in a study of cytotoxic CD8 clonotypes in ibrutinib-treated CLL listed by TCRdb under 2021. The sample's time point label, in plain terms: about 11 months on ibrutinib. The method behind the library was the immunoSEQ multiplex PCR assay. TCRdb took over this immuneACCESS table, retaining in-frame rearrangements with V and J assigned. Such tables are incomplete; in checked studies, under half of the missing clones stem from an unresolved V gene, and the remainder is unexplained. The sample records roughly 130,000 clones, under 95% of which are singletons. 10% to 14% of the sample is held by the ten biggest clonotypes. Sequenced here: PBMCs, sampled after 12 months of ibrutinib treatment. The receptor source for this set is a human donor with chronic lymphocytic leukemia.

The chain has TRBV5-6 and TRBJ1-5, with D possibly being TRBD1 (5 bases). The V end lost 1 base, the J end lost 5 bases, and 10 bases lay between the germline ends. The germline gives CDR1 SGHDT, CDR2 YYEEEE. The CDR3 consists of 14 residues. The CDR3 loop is CASSLTGRYQPQHF. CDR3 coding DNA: TGTGCCAGCAGCTTGACAGGACGATATCAGCCCCAGCATTTT.

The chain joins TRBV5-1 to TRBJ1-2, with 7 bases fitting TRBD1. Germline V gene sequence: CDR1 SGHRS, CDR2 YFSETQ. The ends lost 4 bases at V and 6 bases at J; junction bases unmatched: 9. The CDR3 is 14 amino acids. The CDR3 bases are TGCGCCAGCAGCCCGGGGCGGGACAGACATGGCTACACCTTC. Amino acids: CASSPGRDRHGYTF.

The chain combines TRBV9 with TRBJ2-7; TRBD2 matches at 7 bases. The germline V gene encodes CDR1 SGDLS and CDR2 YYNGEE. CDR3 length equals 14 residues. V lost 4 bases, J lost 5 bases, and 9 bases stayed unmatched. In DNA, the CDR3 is TGTGCCAGCAGCTCCGGGGGAGGGAGCGACGAGCAGTACTTC. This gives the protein CASSSGGGSDEQYF.

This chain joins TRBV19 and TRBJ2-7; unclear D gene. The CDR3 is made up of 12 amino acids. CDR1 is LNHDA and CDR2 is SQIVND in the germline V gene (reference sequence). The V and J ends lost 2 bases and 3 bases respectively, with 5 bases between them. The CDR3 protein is CASSILGYEQYF. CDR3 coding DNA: TGTGCCAGTAGTATACTCGGCTACGAGCAGTACTTC.

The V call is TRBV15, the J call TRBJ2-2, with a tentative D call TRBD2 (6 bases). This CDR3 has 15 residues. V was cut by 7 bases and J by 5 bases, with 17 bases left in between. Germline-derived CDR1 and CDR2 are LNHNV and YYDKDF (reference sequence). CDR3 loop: CATTPDYTGTGELFF. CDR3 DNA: TGTGCCACCACCCCGGACTATACGGGGACCGGGGAGCTGTTTTTT.

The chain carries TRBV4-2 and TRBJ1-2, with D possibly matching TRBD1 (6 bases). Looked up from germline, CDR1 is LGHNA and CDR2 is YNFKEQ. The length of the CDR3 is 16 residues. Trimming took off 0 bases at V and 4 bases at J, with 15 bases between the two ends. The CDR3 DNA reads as TGTGCCAGCAGCCAAGAATTAACAGGGCAAGGCTATGGCTACACCTTC. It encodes CASSQELTGQGYGYTF.

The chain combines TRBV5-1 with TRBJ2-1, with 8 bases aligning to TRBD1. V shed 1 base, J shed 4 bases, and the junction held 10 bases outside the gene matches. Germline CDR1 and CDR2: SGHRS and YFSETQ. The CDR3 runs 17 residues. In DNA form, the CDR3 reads TGCGCCAGCAGCTTGCGGCCCCGGACAGGGCAATACAATGAGCAGTTCTTC. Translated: CASSLRPRTGQYNEQFF.

The CDR3 is CSVESQGDYEQYF. The DNA of the CDR3 is TGCAGCGTTGAAAGCCAGGGAGACTACGAGCAGTACTTC. The chain couples TRBV29-1 to TRBJ2-7; D might be TRBD1 or TRBD2, each matching 5 bases. Trimming stripped 2 bases from V and 3 bases from J, with 11 bases between. The CDR3 consists of 13 residues. CDR1 is SQVTM and CDR2 is ANQGSEA in the germline V gene.

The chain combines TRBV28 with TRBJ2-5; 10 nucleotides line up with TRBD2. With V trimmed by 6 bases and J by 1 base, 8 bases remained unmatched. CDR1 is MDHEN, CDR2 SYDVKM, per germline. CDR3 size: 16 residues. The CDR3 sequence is CASSSIAGGSQETQYF. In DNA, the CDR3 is TGTGCCAGCAGCTCCATAGCGGGAGGCAGCCAAGAGACCCAGTACTTC.

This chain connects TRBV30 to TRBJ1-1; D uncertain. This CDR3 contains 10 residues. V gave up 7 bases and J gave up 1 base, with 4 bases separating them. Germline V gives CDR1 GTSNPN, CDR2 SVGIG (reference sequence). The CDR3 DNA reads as TGTGCCTCAGAGAACACTGAAGCTTTCTTT. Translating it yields CASENTEAFF.

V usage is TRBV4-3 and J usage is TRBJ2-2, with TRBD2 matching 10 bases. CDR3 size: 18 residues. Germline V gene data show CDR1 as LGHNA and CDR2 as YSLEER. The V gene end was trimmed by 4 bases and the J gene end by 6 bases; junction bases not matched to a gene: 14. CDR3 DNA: TGCGCCAGCAGCCCCCTAGCGGCTAGCGGGAGTGGGCCCGGGGAGCTGTTTTTT. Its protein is CASSPLAASGSGPGELFF.

CDR3 region: CASSLEGQGGWSNQPQHF. The CDR3 DNA follows: TGTGCCAGCAGCTTGGAGGGACAGGGAGGTTGGAGCAATCAGCCCCAGCATTTT. The genes are TRBV5-8 and TRBJ1-5; TRBD1 matches at 9 bases. Germline V lookup: CDR1 SGHTS, CDR2 YDEGEE. V shed 0 bases, J shed 1 base, and the junction held 8 bases outside the gene matches. The CDR3 consists of 18 residues.

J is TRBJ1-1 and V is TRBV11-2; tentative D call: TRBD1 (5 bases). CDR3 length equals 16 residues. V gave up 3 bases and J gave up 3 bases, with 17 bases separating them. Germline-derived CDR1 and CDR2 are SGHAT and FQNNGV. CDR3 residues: CASSFGGKRRDTEAFF. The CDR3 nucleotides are TGTGCCAGCAGCTTCGGGGGAAAGCGGCGAGACACTGAAGCTTTCTTT.

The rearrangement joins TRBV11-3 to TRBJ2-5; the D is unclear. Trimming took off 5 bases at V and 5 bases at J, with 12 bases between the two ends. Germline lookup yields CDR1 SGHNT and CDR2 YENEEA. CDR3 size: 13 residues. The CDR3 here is CASSPRSGETQYF. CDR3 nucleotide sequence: TGTGCCAGCAGCCCCCGTTCCGGGGAGACCCAGTACTTC. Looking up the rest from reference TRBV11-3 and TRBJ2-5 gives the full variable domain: EAGVVQSPRYKIIEKKQPVAFWCNPISGHNTLYWYLQNLGQGPELLIRYENEEAVDDSQLPKDRFSAERLKGVDSTLKIQPAELGDSAVYLCASSPRSGETQYFGPGTRLLVL.

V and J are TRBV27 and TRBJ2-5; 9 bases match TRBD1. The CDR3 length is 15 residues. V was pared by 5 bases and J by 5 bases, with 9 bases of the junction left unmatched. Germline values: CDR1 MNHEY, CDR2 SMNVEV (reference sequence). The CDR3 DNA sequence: TGTGCCAGCAGTAGCCGGGACAGGGCAGGGGAGACCCAGTACTTC. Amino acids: CASSSRDRAGETQYF.

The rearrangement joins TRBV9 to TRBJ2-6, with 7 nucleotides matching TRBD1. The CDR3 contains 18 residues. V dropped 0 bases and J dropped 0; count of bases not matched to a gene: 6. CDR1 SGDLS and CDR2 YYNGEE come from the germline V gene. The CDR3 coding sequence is TGTGCCAGCAGCGTAGATAGGGACAGTAACTCTGGGGCCAACGTCCTGACTTTC. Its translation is CASSVDRDSNSGANVLTF. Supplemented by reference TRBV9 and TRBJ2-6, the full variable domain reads DSGVTQTPKHLITATGQRVTLRCSPRSGDLSVYWYQQSLDQGLQFLIQYYNGEERAKGNILERFSAQQFPDLHSELNLSSLELGDSALYFCASSVDRDSNSGANVLTFGAGSRLTVL.

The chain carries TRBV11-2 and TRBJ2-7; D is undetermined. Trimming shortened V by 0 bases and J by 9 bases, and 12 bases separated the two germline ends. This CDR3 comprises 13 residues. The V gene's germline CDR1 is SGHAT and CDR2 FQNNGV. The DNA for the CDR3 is TGTGCCAGCAGCTTAGATCTTTTCCGGGTGCAGTACTTC. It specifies CASSLDLFRVQYF.

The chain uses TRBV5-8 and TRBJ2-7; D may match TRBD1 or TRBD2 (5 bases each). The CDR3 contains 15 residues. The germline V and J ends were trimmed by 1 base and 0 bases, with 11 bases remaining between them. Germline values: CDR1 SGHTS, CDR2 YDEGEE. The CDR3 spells CASSLRDPSSYEQYF. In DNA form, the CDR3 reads TGTGCCAGCAGCTTGAGGGACCCGAGCTCCTACGAGCAGTACTTC.

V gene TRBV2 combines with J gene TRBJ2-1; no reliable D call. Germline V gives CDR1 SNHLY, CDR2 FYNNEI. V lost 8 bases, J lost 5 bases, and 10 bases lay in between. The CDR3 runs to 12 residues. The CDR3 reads CASVPEHNEQFF. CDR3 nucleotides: TGTGCCAGCGTCCCAGAACACAATGAGCAGTTCTTC. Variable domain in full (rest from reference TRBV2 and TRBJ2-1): EPEVTQTPSHQVTQMGQEVILRCVPISNHLYFYWYRQILGQKVEFLVSFYNNEISEKSEIFDDQFSVERPDGSNFTLKIRSTKLEDSAMYFCASVPEHNEQFFGPGTRLTVL.

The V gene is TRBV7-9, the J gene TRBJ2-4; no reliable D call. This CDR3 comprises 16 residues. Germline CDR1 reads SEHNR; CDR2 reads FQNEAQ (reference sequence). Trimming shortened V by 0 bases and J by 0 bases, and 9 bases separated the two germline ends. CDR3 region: CASSLASDIAKNIQYF. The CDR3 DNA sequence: TGTGCCAGCAGCTTAGCTTCCGATATAGCCAAAAACATTCAGTACTTC.

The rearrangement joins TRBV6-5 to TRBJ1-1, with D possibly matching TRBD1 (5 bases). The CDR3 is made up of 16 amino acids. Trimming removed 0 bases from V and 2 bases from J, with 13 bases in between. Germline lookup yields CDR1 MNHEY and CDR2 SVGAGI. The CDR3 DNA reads TGTGCCAGCAGTTACTCGACCCAGGGAGGAAACACTGAAGCTTTCTTT. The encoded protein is CASSYSTQGGNTEAFF.

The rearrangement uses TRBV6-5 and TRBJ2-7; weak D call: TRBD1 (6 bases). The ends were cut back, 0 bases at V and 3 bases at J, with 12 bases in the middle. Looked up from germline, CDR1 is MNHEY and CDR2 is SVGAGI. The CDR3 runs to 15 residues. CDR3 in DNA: TGTGCCAGCAGTTACTCCCAGGGGACAAACTACGAGCAGTACTTC. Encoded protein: CASSYSQGTNYEQYF.

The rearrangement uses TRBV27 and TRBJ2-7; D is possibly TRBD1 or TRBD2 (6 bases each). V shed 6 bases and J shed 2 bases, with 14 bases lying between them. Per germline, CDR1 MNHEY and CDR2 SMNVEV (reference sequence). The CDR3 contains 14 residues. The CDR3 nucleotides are TGTGCCAGCAGCGCATGGGGGGCCCCCTACGAGCAGTACTTC. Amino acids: CASSAWGAPYEQYF.

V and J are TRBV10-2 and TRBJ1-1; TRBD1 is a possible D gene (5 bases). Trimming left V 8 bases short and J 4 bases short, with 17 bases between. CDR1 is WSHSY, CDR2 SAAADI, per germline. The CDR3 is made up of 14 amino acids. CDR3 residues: CASRRIRVSTEAFF. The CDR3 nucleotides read TGCGCCAGCCGTCGGATCAGGGTAAGCACTGAAGCTTTCTTT.

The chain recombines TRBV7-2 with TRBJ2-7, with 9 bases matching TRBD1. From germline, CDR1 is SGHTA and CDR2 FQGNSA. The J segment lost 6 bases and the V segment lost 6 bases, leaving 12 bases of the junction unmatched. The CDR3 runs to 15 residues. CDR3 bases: TGTGCCAGCAGTCTTACAGGGGGCCTTTCCGGCGAGCAGTACTTC. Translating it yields CASSLTGGLSGEQYF.

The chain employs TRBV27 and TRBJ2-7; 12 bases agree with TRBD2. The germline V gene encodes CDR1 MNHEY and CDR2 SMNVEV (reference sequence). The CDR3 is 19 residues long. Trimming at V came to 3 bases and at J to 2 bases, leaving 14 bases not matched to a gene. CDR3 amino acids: CASSFNQGLAGGWAYEQYF. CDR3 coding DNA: TGTGCCAGCAGTTTTAATCAGGGACTAGCGGGTGGATGGGCCTACGAGCAGTACTTC.

CDR3 bases: TGTGCCAGCCGAGTGTCACTAGCGGGAGAAGAGTACTTC. It yields the protein CASRVSLAGEEYF. The chain carries TRBV27 and TRBJ2-7, with TRBD2 matching 11 bases. This CDR3 region has 13 residues. The germline CDR1 and CDR2 sequences are MNHEY and SMNVEV (reference sequence). The V and J ends lost 8 bases and 11 bases, in that order; junction bases with no gene match: 11.

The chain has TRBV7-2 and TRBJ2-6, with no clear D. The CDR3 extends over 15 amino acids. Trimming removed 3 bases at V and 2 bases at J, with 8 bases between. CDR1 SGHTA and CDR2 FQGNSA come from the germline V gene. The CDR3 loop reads CASSLPKTGANVLTF. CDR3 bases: TGTGCCAGCAGCTTGCCTAAAACTGGGGCCAACGTCCTGACTTTC.